The clone carrying this T cell receptor (beta chain) was counted once. This sample was taken from a study of CD8+CD57+ T cells in acquired aplastic anemia. Selection for sequencing was limited to patients who had shown CD8+CD57+ cell expansion by flow cytometry. The enrolled patients all had severe acquired aplastic anemia. The TCR beta profiling, which covered VDJ combination and CDR3 sequence, was carried out using genomic DNA as the template. TCRdb recomputed calls from the reads with MiXCR, one row per CDR3 protein. The repertoire holds around 130,000 distinct CDR3 sequences, with about 50% as singletons. The ends were cut back, 3 bases at V and 3 bases at J, with 8 bases in the middle. CDR3 length equals 13 residues. Germline CDR1 is LGHDT and CDR2 is YNNKEL (reference sequence).

Sequencing was carried out using sorted CD4+, CD8+, or CD8+CD57+ T cells (not recorded which) from PBMCs. The sequence was collected from a human donor with aplastic anemia. The chain joins TRBV3-1 to TRBJ1-1; D is undetermined. CDR3 nucleotide sequence: TGTGCCAGCAGCCAGACCGAGTACACTGAAGCTTTCTTT. It yields the protein CASSQTEYTEAFF. The entire variable domain, with the rest obtained from reference TRBV3-1 and TRBJ1-1, is as follows: DTAVSQTPKYLVTQMGNDKSIKCEQNLGHDTMYWYKQDSKKFLKIMFSYNNKELIINETVPNRFSPKSPDKAHLNLHINSLELGDSAVYFCASSQTEYTEAFFGQGTRLTVV.